Listed below are T cell receptor beta chains from one sample, sequenced in a study of CD8+ T cells in alopecia areata. The assay was immunoSEQ multiplex PCR, and TCRdb's table has in-frame clones only and misses some. The sample yields roughly 230,000 clones, less than 45% seen once. Specimen: CD4+ T cells sorted from blood, collected between weeks 36 and 40, from a patient treated with tofacitinib. Receptor source: a human donor with alopecia areata. Each CDR3 is given with its conserved first and last residue. Fields, in order: V gene, D gene, J gene, clone size, CDR3 protein, CDR3 DNA. A D gene is named only where the DNA matches it firmly. Clone size appears in some rows only: once, few, many, or a class for an expanded clone.

>TRBV23-1|TRBD1|TRBJ1-2|-
CASPTGQYYGYTF
TGCGCCAGCCCCACGGGACAGTACTATGGCTACACCTTC
>TRBV4-3|TRBD2|TRBJ2-5|few
CASSRGPRLAGAQETQYF
TGCGCCAGCAGCCGGGGTCCTCGACTAGCGGGAGCCCAAGAGACCCAGTACTTC
>TRBV4-1|-|TRBJ2-7|-
CASSLQAGAAYEQYF
TGCGCCAGCAGCCTCCAGGCGGGGGCCGCCTACGAGCAGTACTTC
>TRBV11-3|-|TRBJ2-5|-
CASSLGSGAQETQYF
TGTGCCAGCAGCTTAGGTAGCGGAGCACAAGAGACCCAGTACTTC
>TRBV14|-|TRBJ1-2|-
CASSQVIGQPYGYTF
TGTGCCAGCAGCCAAGTGATAGGGCAGCCCTATGGCTACACCTTC
>TRBV6-6|-|TRBJ2-7|-
CASSYSLGGTYEQYF
TGTGCCAGCAGTTACTCACTTGGCGGGACCTACGAGCAGTACTTC
>TRBV9|-|TRBJ2-1|-
CASSVTNEQFF
TGTGCCAGCAGCGTAACCAATGAGCAGTTCTTC
>TRBV15|TRBD1|TRBJ2-1|few
CATTSPGQGNWNEQFF
TGTGCCACCACGTCACCGGGACAGGGGAATTGGAATGAGCAGTTCTTC
>TRBV2|TRBD2|TRBJ2-2|few
CASGGAGELFF
TGTGCCAGCGGGGGGGCCGGGGAGCTGTTTTTT
>TRBV29-1|-|TRBJ2-1|-
CSVESAGLVSYNEQFF
TGCAGCGTTGAGAGCGCCGGGCTAGTGTCCTACAATGAGCAGTTCTTC
>TRBV29-1|-|TRBJ2-1|-
CSVEGQVSSYNEQFF
TGCAGCGTTGAAGGACAGGTGAGCTCCTACAATGAGCAGTTCTTC